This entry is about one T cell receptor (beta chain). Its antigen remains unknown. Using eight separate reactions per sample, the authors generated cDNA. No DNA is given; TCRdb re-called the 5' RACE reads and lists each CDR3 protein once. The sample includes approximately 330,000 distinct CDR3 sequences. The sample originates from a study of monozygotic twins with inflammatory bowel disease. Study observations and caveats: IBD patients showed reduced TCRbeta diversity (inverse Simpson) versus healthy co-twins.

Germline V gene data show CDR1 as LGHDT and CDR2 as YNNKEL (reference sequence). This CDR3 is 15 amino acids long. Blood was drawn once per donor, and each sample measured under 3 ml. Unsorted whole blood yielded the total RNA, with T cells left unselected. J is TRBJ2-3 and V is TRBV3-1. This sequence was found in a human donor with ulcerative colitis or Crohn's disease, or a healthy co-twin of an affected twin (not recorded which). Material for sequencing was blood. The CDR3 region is CASSQEFLAPDTQYF.